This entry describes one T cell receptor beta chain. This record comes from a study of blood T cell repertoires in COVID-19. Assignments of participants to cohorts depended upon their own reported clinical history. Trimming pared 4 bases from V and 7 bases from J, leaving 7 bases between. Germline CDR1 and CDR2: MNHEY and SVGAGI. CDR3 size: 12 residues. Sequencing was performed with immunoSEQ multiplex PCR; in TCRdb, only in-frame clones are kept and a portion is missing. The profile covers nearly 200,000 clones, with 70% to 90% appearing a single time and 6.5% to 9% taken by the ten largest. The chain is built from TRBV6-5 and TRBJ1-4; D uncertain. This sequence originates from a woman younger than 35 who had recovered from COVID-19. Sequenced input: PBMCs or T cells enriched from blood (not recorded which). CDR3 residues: CASSSTGEKLFF. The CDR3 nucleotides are TGTGCCAGCAGTTCGACTGGTGAAAAACTGTTTTTT.